The rows below give T cell receptor beta chains drawn from one sample of a study of blood T cells in healthy people across ages. MiXCR, applied by TCRdb to the 5' RACE reads, yields one record per CDR3 protein. The sample has about 800,000 distinct CDR3 sequences; about 42% are singletons. The specimen was blood. These receptors were taken from a man older than 75 in good health. CDR3s include the opening cysteine and the closing phenylalanine or tryptophan. Clone size appears in some rows only: once, few, many, or a class for an expanded clone.

V: TRBV12-3/TRBV12-4
J: TRBJ1-6
size: few
CDR3: CASSPGDGSPLHF

V: TRBV6-6
J: TRBJ2-5
size: -
CDR3: CASSYGRVGQETQYF

V: TRBV3-1
J: -
size: -
CDR3: CASSQRGQNNEQYF

V: TRBV20-1
J: TRBJ2-1
size: -
CDR3: CSAQTGSREQFF

V: TRBV12-3/TRBV12-4
J: TRBJ2-5
size: -
CDR3: CASRTGLGLQETQYF

V: TRBV29-1
J: TRBJ2-1
size: -
CDR3: CSVRETGSYDEQFF

V: TRBV20-1
J: TRBJ2-7
size: many
CDR3: CSAPGQGRHEQYF

V: TRBV20-1
J: -
size: -
CDR3: CSARDRRGVREQYF

V: TRBV9
J: TRBJ2-1
size: -
CDR3: CASSVVGGLTYNEQFF

V: TRBV20-1
J: TRBJ1-2
size: -
CDR3: CSARGTGGDGYTF

V: TRBV28
J: -
size: once
CDR3: CASSPRGSGNCEQYF

V: TRBV24-1
J: TRBJ2-1
size: -
CDR3: CATSDPPTSGRKEQFF

V: TRBV20-1
J: TRBJ2-7
size: -
CDR3: CSARDGGDYEQYF

V: TRBV10-1
J: TRBJ2-3
size: few
CDR3: CASSGLAGSDTQYF

V: TRBV20-1
J: TRBJ2-7
size: -
CDR3: CSARTGVDEQYF

V: TRBV20-1
J: TRBJ1-1
size: -
CDR3: CSAPNRGSINTEAFF

V: TRBV4-2
J: TRBJ2-7
size: once
CDR3: CASSQEIGTSYEQYF

V: TRBV29-1
J: TRBJ2-1
size: -
CDR3: CSLGQGANNEQFF

V: TRBV15
J: TRBJ1-6
size: once
CDR3: CATSRDPGGFNSYNSPLHF

V: TRBV2
J: TRBJ1-4
size: -
CDR3: CASSEDGGSLEKLFF

V: TRBV6-5
J: TRBJ2-5
size: -
CDR3: CASSPGPEKETQYF